Below, 29 T cell receptor beta chains from the same sample are listed, as sequenced in a study of shared clonotypes between healthy human individuals (TCRdb year 2020). The library was prepared using the immunoSEQ multiplex PCR assay. Entries here come from immuneACCESS through TCRdb and include only in-frame sequences with V and J called. Some clones fail to appear in such tables; in the studies checked, an unresolved V gene covers under half of the shortfall, and the cause of the remainder is unknown. This sample holds a few million clones; 85% to 95% were observed only once. Of the sample, 0.3% to 0.4% falls within the top ten clones. Sample: naive CD4+ T cells from PBMCs. The sample's cell subset or site label is to be understood as: CD45RA+ positively selected. All receptors derive from a man between 18 and 29 years old in good health. Some clones in this sample may be carry-over from other donors' samples.

The rearrangement joins TRBV7-9 to TRBJ1-1, with 8 bases fitting TRBD1. This CDR3 contains 18 residues. Germline V gives CDR1 SEHNR, CDR2 FQNEAQ (reference sequence). The trim removed 4 bases at V and 0 bases at J, leaving 13 bases unmatched. The CDR3, as DNA: TGTGCCAGCAGCTCGCGGACAGGGAGTAACTCGGTGAACACTGAAGCTTTCTTT. This sequence encodes CASSSRTGSNSVNTEAFF.

The genes are TRBV27 and TRBJ2-3; D perhaps matches TRBD2 (6 bases). The CDR3 spans 15 residues. Trimming pared 1 base from V and 0 bases from J, leaving 8 bases between. Germline V gives CDR1 MNHEY, CDR2 SMNVEV (reference sequence). The DNA of the CDR3 is TGTGCCAGCAGTTTATTGGCGGGAAGCACAGATACGCAGTATTTT. Encoded protein: CASSLLAGSTDTQYF.

CDR3 DNA: TGTGCCAGCAGTTTATTGGGCCCTGGGACTCGGACCTACGAGCAGTACTTC. Translated, it gives CASSLLGPGTRTYEQYF. This chain links TRBV28 with TRBJ2-7; the D gene is possibly TRBD2 (6 bases). This CDR3 region has 17 residues. Germline V gene sequence: CDR1 MDHEN, CDR2 SYDVKM. V was cut by 1 base and J by 2 bases, with 18 bases left in between.

This chain links TRBV7-2 with TRBJ2-5; the D gene could be TRBD1 or TRBD2 (6 bases each). The germline gives CDR1 SGHTA, CDR2 FQGNSA. The V gene lost 1 base and the J gene lost 4 bases, with 19 bases spanning the gap. The CDR3 is made up of 17 amino acids. CDR3 region: CASSLEGLGGRRETQYF. The CDR3 DNA follows: TGTGCCAGCAGCTTAGAGGGCCTAGGGGGGAGGAGAGAGACCCAGTACTTC. Looking up the rest from reference TRBV7-2 and TRBJ2-5 gives the full variable domain: GAGVSQSPSNKVTEKGKDVELRCDPISGHTALYWYRQSLGQGLEFLIYFQGNSAPDKSGLPSDRFSAERTGGSVSTLTIQRTQQEDSAVYLCASSLEGLGGRRETQYFGPGTRLLVL.

The V and J genes are TRBV4-1 and TRBJ1-5; 8 bases match TRBD1. Germline assignment: CDR1 MGHRA and CDR2 YSYEKL. The CDR3 is 19 residues long. V was pared by 4 bases and J by 0 bases, with 14 bases of the junction left unmatched. The chain's CDR3 is CASSPRGHAFSDSNQPQHF. In DNA form, the CDR3 reads TGCGCCAGCAGCCCCAGGGGGCATGCTTTTTCAGATAGCAATCAGCCCCAGCATTTT.

The rearrangement links TRBV20-1 to TRBJ2-7, with D possibly being TRBD1 (5 bases). This CDR3 spans 11 amino acids. V was shortened by 5 bases and J by 5 bases, with 10 bases between the two germline ends. Germline V gene data show CDR1 as DFQATT and CDR2 as SNEGSKA (reference sequence). In DNA form, the CDR3 reads TGCAGTGCTGGGCGCAGGGACGAGCAGTACTTC. Translation gives CSAGRRDEQYF.

This chain joins TRBV29-1 and TRBJ1-1; no definite D call. V lost 6 bases and J lost 2, with 19 bases in between. The CDR3 spans 15 residues. Per germline, CDR1 SQVTM and CDR2 ANQGSEA. In DNA form, the CDR3 reads TGCAGCGTCCTATCCGGACTGCGTGACAACACTGAAGCTTTCTTT. This gives the protein CSVLSGLRDNTEAFF.

This sequence joins TRBV29-1 and TRBJ2-1; 8 bases are a match to TRBD2. The germline CDR1 and CDR2 sequences are SQVTM and ANQGSEA. The ends lost 2 bases at V and 2 bases at J; junction bases unmatched: 14. The CDR3 is 18 residues long. The CDR3 nucleotides are TGCAGCGTTGAACAGCCCACCTTACTAGCGGTCCCCTACAATGAGCAGTTCTTC. Encoded protein: CSVEQPTLLAVPYNEQFF.

This rearrangement joins TRBV11-1 to TRBJ1-1; 8 bases align to TRBD1. Germline CDR1 is SGHAT and CDR2 is FQDESV (reference sequence). The CDR3 is 17 amino acids. Unmatched junction bases numbered 12, after V lost 3 bases and J lost 3 bases. CDR3 nucleotides: TGTGCCAGCAGCTTCAGGGTCGGGCGCAGGGGGCACACTGAAGCTTTCTTT. This sequence encodes CASSFRVGRRGHTEAFF.

V gene TRBV29-1 combines with J gene TRBJ1-2; 9 bases line up with TRBD1. The CDR3 totals 14 residues. Trimming cost V 6 bases and J 3 bases; bases outside gene matches: 8. CDR1 is SQVTM and CDR2 is ANQGSEA in the germline V gene. The CDR3 here is CSVAWTGADYGYTF. The CDR3 DNA follows: TGCAGCGTGGCCTGGACAGGGGCTGACTATGGCTACACCTTC.

The genes are TRBV29-1 and TRBJ1-2; TRBD1 aligns across 7 bases. The CDR3 is 13 residues long. The V and J ends lost 5 bases and 4 bases, in that order; junction bases with no gene match: 7. Per the germline V gene, CDR1 is SQVTM and CDR2 is ANQGSEA. The CDR3 region is CSVLLSGGYGYTF. In DNA, the CDR3 is TGCAGCGTTCTCCTGTCAGGGGGCTATGGCTACACCTTC.

This sequence joins TRBV9 and TRBJ1-5, with D perhaps matching TRBD1 (6 bases). Germline CDR1 is SGDLS and CDR2 is YYNGEE. The CDR3 is 14 residues long. Trimming removed 4 bases at V and 0 bases at J, with 8 bases between. The CDR3 here is CASSSTGSNQPQHF. CDR3 nucleotides: TGTGCCAGCAGCTCGACAGGTAGCAATCAGCCCCAGCATTTT.

The genes are TRBV6-6 and TRBJ1-1; D call uncertain. CDR1 and CDR2 (germline): MNHNY, SVGAGI (reference sequence). The V and J ends lost 4 bases and 2 bases respectively, with 8 bases between them. The CDR3 length is 13 residues. The CDR3 spells CASSFKINTEAFF. For the CDR3, the DNA is TGTGCCAGCAGTTTTAAAATTAACACTGAAGCTTTCTTT.

This sequence joins TRBV5-1 and TRBJ2-7, with TRBD2 matching 12 bases. Germline V gene data show CDR1 as SGHRS and CDR2 as YFSETQ. CDR3 length equals 19 residues. The junction had 15 bases not matched to a gene; V was cut back by 3 bases and J by 2 bases. CDR3 coding DNA: TGCGCCAGCAGCTCCCAACTGACGACTAGCGGGAGTAGAACCTACGAGCAGTACTTC. Translated: CASSSQLTTSGSRTYEQYF.

The chain couples TRBV7-6 to TRBJ2-1; 8 bases agree with TRBD1. V was clipped by 3 bases and J by 9 bases; unmatched bases: 10. Germline V gives CDR1 SGHVS, CDR2 FNYEAQ. CDR3 length equals 15 residues. The CDR3 sequence is CASSLSGGAFIEQFF. The CDR3, as DNA: TGTGCCAGCAGCTTGTCAGGGGGCGCGTTTATTGAGCAGTTCTTC. Together with reference TRBV7-6 and TRBJ2-1, the CDR3 gives the full variable domain: GAGVSQSPRYKVTKRGQDVALRCDPISGHVSLYWYRQALGQGPEFLTYFNYEAQQDKSGLPNDRFSAERPEGSISTLTIQRTEQRDSAMYRCASSLSGGAFIEQFFGPGTRLTVL.

A few counts support this clone. The chain recombines TRBV5-6 with TRBJ2-2; no clear D gene. V lost 1 base and J lost 4, with 11 bases in between. The V gene's germline CDR1 is SGHDT and CDR2 YYEEEE. This CDR3 region has 15 residues. CDR3 amino acids: CASSLWVMGTGELFF. The CDR3 bases are TGTGCCAGCAGCTTGTGGGTGATGGGCACCGGGGAGCTGTTTTTT.

For this clone: The same CDR3 can be traced to other DNA sequences in this sample. The rearrangement uses TRBV5-1 and TRBJ1-1; TRBD1 agrees at 11 bases. V was pared by 0 bases and J by 4 bases, with 2 bases of the junction left unmatched. The germline V gene encodes CDR1 SGHRS and CDR2 YFSETQ. This CDR3 region has 15 residues. CDR3: CASSLDGQGATEAFF. In DNA, the CDR3 is TGCGCCAGCAGCTTGGATGGACAGGGGGCCACTGAAGCTTTCTTT.

The V gene is TRBV16, the J gene TRBJ2-5, with TRBD1 matching 7 bases. This CDR3 region has 19 residues. With V trimmed by 2 bases and J by 2 bases, 17 bases remained unmatched. Germline CDR1 reads KGHSY; CDR2 reads FQNENV. Here the CDR3 reads CASSQHRQGLLASQETQYF. CDR3 DNA: TGTGCCAGCAGCCAACATAGACAGGGCCTCCTAGCATCTCAAGAGACCCAGTACTTC.

The V gene is TRBV30, the J gene TRBJ2-5, with 12 bases that match TRBD2. Germline CDR1 GTSNPN, CDR2 SVGIG (reference sequence). Unmatched junction bases numbered 7, after V lost 4 bases and J lost 1 base. CDR3 length: 16 amino acids. The chain's CDR3 is CAWTNGLAGPQETQYF. The CDR3 DNA sequence: TGTGCCTGGACCAACGGACTAGCGGGACCCCAAGAGACCCAGTACTTC.

The rearrangement uses TRBV18 and TRBJ1-2; 9 bases match TRBD1. With V trimmed by 4 bases and J by 2 bases, 8 bases remained unmatched. Germline V gene sequence: CDR1 KGHSH, CDR2 LQKENI. The CDR3 runs 16 residues. CDR3: CASSLGTGPFNYGYTF. CDR3 nucleotides: TGTGCCAGCTCACTAGGGACAGGGCCCTTCAACTATGGCTACACCTTC.

V is TRBV9 and J is TRBJ2-3; D is possibly TRBD1 (5 bases). The CDR3 length is 14 residues. V was pared by 0 bases and J by 4 bases, with 9 bases between. Germline V gene sequence: CDR1 SGDLS, CDR2 YYNGEE. This CDR3 reads CASSVEGYPDTQYF. The CDR3 nucleotides are TGTGCCAGCAGCGTAGAGGGGTATCCAGATACGCAGTATTTT.

V usage is TRBV6-1 and J usage is TRBJ1-1, with D tentatively TRBD1 (5 bases). This CDR3 spans 14 amino acids. V gave up 7 bases and J gave up 4 bases, with 16 bases separating them. The germline gives CDR1 MNHNS, CDR2 SASEGT. The CDR3 DNA reads TGTGCCAGCATCAACCGGGACGGGGGCACTGAAGCTTTCTTT. Encoded protein: CASINRDGGTEAFF.

The chain carries TRBV30 and TRBJ2-5; 12 nucleotides align to TRBD2. Germline CDR1 is GTSNPN and CDR2 is SVGIG (reference sequence). J gave up 2 bases and V 0 bases, and 1 base lay outside the gene matches. The CDR3 has 15 residues. As DNA, the CDR3 is TGTGCCTGGAGTGTTGGACTAGCGGGACAAGAGACCCAGTACTTC. Protein sequence: CAWSVGLAGQETQYF.

The chain couples TRBV14 to TRBJ1-2; possibly TRBD1 for D (6 bases). Trimming took 5 bases from V and 5 from J, leaving 15 bases between them. Germline CDR1 is SGHDN and CDR2 is FVKESK. The CDR3 extends over 14 amino acids. The CDR3 sequence is CASSTAGQVYGYTF. In nucleotides, the CDR3 is TGTGCCAGCAGCACCGCGGGACAAGTTTATGGCTACACCTTC.

This chain connects TRBV4-1 to TRBJ2-7, with D perhaps TRBD1 (5 bases). The CDR3 has 16 residues. CDR1 is MGHRA and CDR2 is YSYEKL in the germline V gene. Trimming cost V 1 base and J 0 bases, with 13 bases left between them. DNA of the CDR3: TGCGCCAGCAGCCAAGGGCCAGGGCGGAGCTCCTACGAGCAGTACTTC. Its protein is CASSQGPGRSSYEQYF.

The chain is built from TRBV11-1 and TRBJ1-4; D possibly corresponds to TRBD1 (5 bases). This CDR3 has 15 amino acids. Germline CDR1 is SGHAT and CDR2 is FQDESV (reference sequence). Trimming removed 5 bases at V and 8 bases at J, with 18 bases between. The DNA of the CDR3 is TGTGCCAGCAGCCGAAACCAAGGGACGGGGGAAAAACTGTTTTTT. Its protein is CASSRNQGTGEKLFF.

The V call is TRBV11-1, the J call TRBJ2-7; D remains unclear. Trimming cost V 5 bases and J 5 bases, with 10 bases left between them. Germline V gene data show CDR1 as SGHAT and CDR2 as FQDESV (reference sequence). The CDR3 is made up of 12 amino acids. CDR3 DNA: TGTGCCAGCAGCGCACGACGGGACGAGCAGTACTTC. It translates to CASSARRDEQYF.

This chain joins TRBV7-2 and TRBJ1-1, with a possible D match to TRBD1 (5 bases). Trimming stripped 5 bases from V and 1 base from J, with 11 bases between. Germline V gene data show CDR1 as SGHTA and CDR2 as FQGNSA. The CDR3 has 14 amino acids. CDR3 protein: CASSTQGRNTEAFF. In DNA, the CDR3 is TGTGCCAGCAGCACGCAGGGACGGAACACTGAAGCTTTCTTT.

This clone was recorded only once. The chain carries TRBV28 and TRBJ2-3; 9 bases are a match to TRBD2. Germline values: CDR1 MDHEN, CDR2 SYDVKM. The CDR3 has 17 amino acids. Trimming took 4 bases from V and 4 from J; bases not matched to a gene: 12. In nucleotides, the CDR3 is TGTGCCAGCAGTTCTAGCGGGGATCCCTGGGGCCCAGATACGCAGTATTTT. As protein: CASSSSGDPWGPDTQYF.